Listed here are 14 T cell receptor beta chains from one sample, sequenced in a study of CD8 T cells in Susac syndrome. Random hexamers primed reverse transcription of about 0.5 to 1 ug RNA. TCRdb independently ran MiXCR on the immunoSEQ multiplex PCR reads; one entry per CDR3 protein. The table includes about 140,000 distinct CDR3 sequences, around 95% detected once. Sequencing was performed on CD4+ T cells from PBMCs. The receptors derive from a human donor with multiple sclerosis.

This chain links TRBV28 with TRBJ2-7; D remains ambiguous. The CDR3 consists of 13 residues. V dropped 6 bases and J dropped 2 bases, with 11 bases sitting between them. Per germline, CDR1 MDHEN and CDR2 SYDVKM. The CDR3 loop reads CASRQEKPYEQYF. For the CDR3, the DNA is TGTGCCAGCAGGCAGGAAAAACCCTACGAGCAGTACTTC.

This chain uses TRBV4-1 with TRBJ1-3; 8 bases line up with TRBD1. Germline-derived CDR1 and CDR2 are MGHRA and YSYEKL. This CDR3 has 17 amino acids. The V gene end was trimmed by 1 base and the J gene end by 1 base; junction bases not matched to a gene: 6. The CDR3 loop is CASSQGHRGISGNTIYF. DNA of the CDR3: TGCGCCAGCAGCCAAGGTCACAGGGGGATTTCTGGAAACACCATATATTTT.

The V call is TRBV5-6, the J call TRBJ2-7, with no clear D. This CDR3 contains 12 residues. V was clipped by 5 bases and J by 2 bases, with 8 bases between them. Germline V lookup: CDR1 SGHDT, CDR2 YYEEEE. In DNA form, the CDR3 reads TGTGCCAGCAGAGACCGAACCTACGAGCAGTACTTC. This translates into CASRDRTYEQYF.

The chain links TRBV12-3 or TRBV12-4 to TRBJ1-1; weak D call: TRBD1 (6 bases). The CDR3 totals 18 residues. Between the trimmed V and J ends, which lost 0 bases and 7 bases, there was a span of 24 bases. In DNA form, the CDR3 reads TGTGCCAGCAGTTTAGCGCTAAAGAGGGACATGGATCTTGATGAAGCTTTCTTT. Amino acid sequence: CASSLALKRDMDLDEAFF.

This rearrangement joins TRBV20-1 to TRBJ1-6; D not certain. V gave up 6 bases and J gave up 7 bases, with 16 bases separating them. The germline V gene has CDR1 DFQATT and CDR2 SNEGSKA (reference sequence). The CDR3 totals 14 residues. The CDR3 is CSARITPENSPLHF. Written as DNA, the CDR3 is TGCAGTGCGCGAATTACCCCGGAGAATTCACCCCTCCACTTT.

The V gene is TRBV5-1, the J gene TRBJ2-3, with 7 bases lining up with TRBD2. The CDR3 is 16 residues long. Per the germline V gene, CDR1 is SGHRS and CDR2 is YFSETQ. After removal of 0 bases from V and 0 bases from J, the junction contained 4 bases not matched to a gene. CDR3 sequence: CASSLAGGRSTDTQYF. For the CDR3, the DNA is TGCGCCAGCAGCTTGGCGGGCGGGAGAAGCACAGATACGCAGTATTTT.

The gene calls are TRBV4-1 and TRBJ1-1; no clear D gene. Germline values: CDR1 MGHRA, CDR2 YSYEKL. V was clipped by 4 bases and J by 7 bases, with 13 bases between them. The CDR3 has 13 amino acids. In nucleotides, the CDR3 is TGCGCCAGCAGCCTGAGTATCCGGTTTGAAGCTTTCTTT. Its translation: CASSLSIRFEAFF.

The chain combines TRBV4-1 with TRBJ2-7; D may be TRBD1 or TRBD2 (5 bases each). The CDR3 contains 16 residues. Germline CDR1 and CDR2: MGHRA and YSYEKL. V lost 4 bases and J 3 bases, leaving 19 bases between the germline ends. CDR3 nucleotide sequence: TGCGCCAGCAGCCGAACCTCCGGGACGGTTAACTACGAGCAGTACTTC. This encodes CASSRTSGTVNYEQYF.

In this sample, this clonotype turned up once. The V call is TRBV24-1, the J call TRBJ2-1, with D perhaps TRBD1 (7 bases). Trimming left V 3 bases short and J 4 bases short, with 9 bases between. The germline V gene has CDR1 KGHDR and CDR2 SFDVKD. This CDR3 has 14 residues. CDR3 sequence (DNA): TGTGCCACCAGTGATGCGGGACAGTACAATGAGCAGTTCTTC. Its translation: CATSDAGQYNEQFF.

This chain's CDR3 is CASSLSSRESPLHF. In DNA form, the CDR3 reads TGCGCCAGCAGCTTAAGCTCCCGGGAATCACCCCTCCACTTT. The genes are TRBV5-1 and TRBJ1-6; D not certain. This CDR3 is 14 amino acids long. The germline V gene encodes CDR1 SGHRS and CDR2 YFSETQ. V was cut by 2 bases and J by 10 bases, with 13 bases left in between.

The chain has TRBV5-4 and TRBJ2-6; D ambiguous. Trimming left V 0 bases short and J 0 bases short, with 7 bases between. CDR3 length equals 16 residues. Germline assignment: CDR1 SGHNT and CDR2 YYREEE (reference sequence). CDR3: CASSLDTGSGANVLTF. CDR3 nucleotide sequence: TGTGCCAGCAGCTTGGACACGGGCTCTGGGGCCAACGTCCTGACTTTC.

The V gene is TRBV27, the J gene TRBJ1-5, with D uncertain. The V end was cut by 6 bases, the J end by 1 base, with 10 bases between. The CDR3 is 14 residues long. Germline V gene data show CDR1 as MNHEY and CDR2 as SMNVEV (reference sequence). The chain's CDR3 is CASSPGGSNQPQHF. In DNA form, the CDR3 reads TGTGCCAGCAGCCCAGGTGGAAGCAATCAGCCCCAGCATTTT.

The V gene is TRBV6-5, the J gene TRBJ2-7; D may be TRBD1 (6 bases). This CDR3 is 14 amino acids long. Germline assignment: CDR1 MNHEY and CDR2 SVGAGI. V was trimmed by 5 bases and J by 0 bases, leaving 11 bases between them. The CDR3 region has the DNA TGTGCCAGCAGTACCGGGACATACTCCTACGAGCAGTACTTC. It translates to CASSTGTYSYEQYF.

CDR3 residues: CASSLVGTVNQPQHF. CDR3 DNA: TGTGCCAGCAGCTTAGTGGGGACCGTCAATCAGCCCCAGCATTTT. The chain couples TRBV7-9 to TRBJ1-5; a weak D match, TRBD1 (5 bases). Germline CDR1 and CDR2: SEHNR and FQNEAQ (reference sequence). V dropped 1 base and J dropped 3 bases, with 10 bases sitting between them. CDR3 length: 15 residues.